A single TCR beta chain is shown here with its context. The antigen is undetermined. The sample comes from a study of cytomegalovirus exposure and HLA in healthy donors. Points from the study as a whole: As a later analysis showed, several of the most significant clusters appeared to be linked to common viral pathogens.

PCR primers comprised 60 Vbeta and 13 Jbeta primers. The assay was immunoSEQ multiplex PCR, and TCRdb's table has in-frame clones only and misses some. The sample contains about 140,000 clones, roughly 78% of which appear only once. This CDR3 region has 15 residues. Germline V gives CDR1 SEHNR, CDR2 FQNEAQ (reference sequence). V lost 3 bases, J lost 6 bases, and 9 bases stayed unmatched. The sequenced sample consisted of PBMCs. This chain joins TRBV7-9 and TRBJ1-2, with 8 bases fitting TRBD1. The origin of this receptor is a man aged 25-45 years in good health and CMV-seronegative. The CDR3 DNA sequence: TGTGCCAGCAGCTTCCAGGACAGGGCGATGAATGGCTACACCTTC. This codes for CASSFQDRAMNGYTF.